One and the same sample provided the 5 T cell receptor beta chains below, sequenced in a study of cytomegalovirus exposure and HLA in healthy donors. The PCR ran on 60 Vbeta and 13 Jbeta primers. The assay was immunoSEQ multiplex PCR, and TCRdb's table has in-frame clones only and misses some. The sample has roughly 70,000 clones, around 78% seen once; the top ten hold approximately 6.3%. The sequenced material came from PBMCs. The receptors were sampled from a man between 50 and 59 years old in good health and CMV-seronegative.

The gene calls are TRBV11-2 and TRBJ2-5; 8 bases match TRBD2. CDR1 SGHAT and CDR2 FQNNGV come from the germline V gene. V shed 3 bases, J shed 0 bases, and the junction held 6 bases outside the gene matches. CDR3 length: 16 amino acids. The CDR3 spells CASSFGNSGNQETQYF. CDR3 coding DNA: TGTGCCAGCAGCTTTGGGAATAGCGGGAACCAAGAGACCCAGTACTTC.

The V and J genes are TRBV4-2 and TRBJ2-3; 7 bases map to TRBD1. V dropped 1 base and J dropped 2; count of bases not matched to a gene: 3. Germline CDR1 reads LGHNA; CDR2 reads YNFKEQ. This CDR3 has 15 residues. DNA of the CDR3: TGTGCCAGCAGCCAAGTCGGACAGGACACAGATACGCAGTATTTT. Residues: CASSQVGQDTDTQYF.

This sequence joins TRBV27 and TRBJ2-2; TRBD1 matches at 8 bases. With 8 bases clipped from V and 7 bases from J, the junction kept 15 bases outside the gene matches. CDR3 size: 16 residues. Germline CDR1 reads MNHEY; CDR2 reads SMNVEV (reference sequence). The CDR3 reads CASQAGQGAGGGELFF. The CDR3 nucleotides read TGTGCCAGCCAAGCGGGCCAGGGGGCCGGAGGCGGGGAGCTGTTTTTT.

The CDR3 sequence is CAIGDSNNQPQHF. CDR3 DNA sequence: TGTGCCATCGGGGACAGTAACAATCAGCCCCAGCATTTT. The chain links TRBV10-3 to TRBJ1-5, with TRBD1 identical over 7 bases. CDR1 and CDR2 from the germline V gene are ENHRY and SYGVKD. CDR3 length: 13 residues. Trimming removed 8 bases from V and 3 bases from J; junction bases left unmatched: 4.

The CDR3: CASSQDRGGAGNTIYF. The CDR3 coding sequence is TGCGCCAGCAGCCAAGATAGAGGGGGGGCTGGAAACACCATATATTTT. This chain uses TRBV4-3 with TRBJ1-3, with D maybe TRBD1 (6 bases). The CDR3 is 16 amino acids. V was cut by 0 bases and J by 2 bases, with 11 bases left in between. Germline assignment: CDR1 LGHNA and CDR2 YSLEER.